The TCR beta chain described here comes from a study of blood T cell repertoires in COVID-19. Repertoires were generated with immunoSEQ multiplex PCR, while TCRdb's copy carries only in-frame clones and drops some. Found here are about 100,000 clones, around 64% of them singletons; the top ten hold less than 2%. The TCR sequence derives from a woman aged 40 to 55 with acute or convalescent COVID-19. Sequenced material: peripheral blood.

CDR3 loop: CASSPTGGGQETQYF. The DNA of the CDR3 is TGTGCCAGCAGCCCGACAGGGGGGGGCCAAGAGACCCAGTACTTC. V usage is TRBV7-3 and J usage is TRBJ2-5, with 9 bases matching TRBD1. This CDR3 is built from 15 residues. The germline CDR1 and CDR2 sequences are SGHTA and FQGTGA. Losses at the gene ends were 5 bases for V and 1 base for J; bases not matched to a gene: 5.